This T cell receptor (beta chain) was sequenced in a study of CD4 T cells in relation to SARS-CoV-2 and coronaviruses. CD4+ T cells from unexposed donors were obtained before the COVID-19 pandemic (2011-2018). After around nine days of culture, CD4+ T cells were isolated. Cells permitting, SARS-CoV-2 S/N and four cold-coronavirus spikes were tested on unexposed-donor CD4+ T cells. Each well had about 2.2 million PBMCs in approximately 5.2% human AB serum with IL-2. Counting both end residues, the CDR3 totals 13 amino acids. The germline V gene has CDR1 SGHTA and CDR2 FQGNSA. Comments on this clone: Its antigen is unknown. Because the CDR3's place on the DNA is in doubt, the DNA is left out and the CDR3 is given as listed by TCRdb.

Repertoires were generated with immunoSEQ multiplex PCR, while TCRdb's copy carries only in-frame clones and drops some. The sample comprises some 29,000 clones, around two thirds of which are singletons, and around 25% rests with the top ten. Findings of the study overall: Samples before the pandemic and after infection were not matched within any donor. No crossreactivity against non-spike viral proteins was tested here.

The receptor was isolated from a human donor in good health. The genes are TRBV7-2 and TRBJ1-4. Sequences were obtained from CD4+ T cells from PBMCs, cultured in vitro. CDR3 amino acids: CASSAVAAGTHFF.